Each of the 13 T cell receptor beta chains below was sequenced from the same sample in a study of Graves' ophthalmopathy and Graves' hyperthyroidism. The study amplified TCR beta CDR3 regions using RNA transcripts. A first-round RT-PCR used HTBI primers, followed by a second-round multiplex PCR. Using its own MiXCR run on the multiplex PCR reads, TCRdb lists one record per CDR3 protein. The sample holds 500,000 to 700,000 distinct CDR3 sequences; 35% to 40% are singletons and the top ten take 4% to 5%. The sequenced material came from peripheral blood or thyroid tissue (not recorded which). These receptors originate from an adult man with Graves' hyperthyroidism.

This clonotype has ten or more counts. The CDR3 nucleotides are TGTGCCAGCAGAACCCCCGGGACAGAGAACACTGAAGCTTTCTTT. Protein product: CASRTPGTENTEAFF. The chain couples TRBV6-5 to TRBJ1-1; 7 nucleotides match TRBD1. The CDR3 totals 15 residues. V lost 6 bases and J lost 1; bases outside the gene matches: 8. CDR1 is MNHEY and CDR2 is SVGAGI in the germline V gene.

This clonotype occurred many times. V usage is TRBV5-1 and J usage is TRBJ1-1, with 8 bases fitting TRBD1. V trimming: 0 bases; J trimming: 5 bases; junction bases outside the gene matches: 3. This CDR3 has 14 residues. From germline, CDR1 is SGHRS and CDR2 YFSETQ. The CDR3 loop reads CASSLAQGGTEAFF. The CDR3 nucleotides are TGCGCCAGCAGCTTGGCACAGGGGGGAACTGAAGCTTTCTTT.

This clonotype appeared many times. The chain is built from TRBV19 and TRBJ1-6, with no clear D. V was shortened by 3 bases and J by 5 bases, with 8 bases between the two germline ends. Germline loops: CDR1 LNHDA, CDR2 SQIVND (reference sequence). CDR3 length: 14 amino acids. CDR3 sequence (DNA): TGTGCCAGTAGTATCGTGCAGGATAATTCACCCCTCCACTTT. This encodes CASSIVQDNSPLHF.

This clonotype was observed a handful of times. The chain has TRBV5-1 and TRBJ2-5, with D unresolved. Germline V gene lookup returns CDR1 SGHRS and CDR2 YFSETQ. Trimming stripped 0 bases from V and 2 bases from J, with 5 bases between. The CDR3 extends over 13 amino acids. CDR3 residues: CASSLAQQETQYF. The DNA of the CDR3 is TGCGCCAGCAGCTTGGCACAGCAAGAGACCCAGTACTTC.

A note on this clonotype: A read error may explain this, as a much larger clone is one base away. The chain joins TRBV12-3 or TRBV12-4 to TRBJ1-2; unclear D gene. The CDR3 length is 15 residues. Trimming pared 7 bases from V and 7 bases from J, leaving 22 bases between. The CDR3 reads CASTTSRRVLGGYTF. CDR3 nucleotides: TGTGCCAGCACCACTTCCCGACGAGTCCTGGGTGGCTACACCTTC.

About this clonotype itself: With a much larger clone just one base away, this may be a read error. The chain joins TRBV10-3 to TRBJ1-4; tentative D call: TRBD1 (5 bases). The germline CDR1 and CDR2 sequences are ENHRY and SYGVKD. The CDR3 totals 13 residues. CDR3 nucleotide sequence: TGTACCAGCAGTCCAACAGGACGGGGAAAACTGTTTTTT. Translated: CTSSPTGRGKLFF.

Remarks on this clonotype: At one end, the junction sequence differs from germline, possibly due to a read error. The chain links TRBV30 to TRBJ1-1, with a tentative D call TRBD1 (6 bases). Germline values: CDR1 GTSNPN, CDR2 SVGIG (reference sequence). CDR3 length: 14 amino acids. The CDR3 region is CAWSGDKGYTVAFF. CDR3 sequence (DNA): TGTGCCTGGAGTGGGGACAAGGGTTACACTGTAGCTTTCTTT.

This clonotype showed up many times. This chain links TRBV7-8 with TRBJ1-3; no reliable D call. Deletions cut 1 base from V and 3 bases from J, with 10 bases between. CDR3 length: 15 residues. Per germline, CDR1 SGHVS and CDR2 FQNEAQ. This chain's CDR3 is CASSLGLRDGNTIYF. The CDR3 region has the DNA TGTGCCAGCAGCTTAGGGTTACGGGATGGAAACACCATATATTTT.

In its sample, this clonotype was seen many times. The gene calls are TRBV20-1 and TRBJ2-7; D tentatively fits TRBD1 or TRBD2 (5 bases each). Looked up from germline, CDR1 is DFQATT and CDR2 is SNEGSKA (reference sequence). Trimming removed 2 bases at V and 1 base at J, with 15 bases between. CDR3 length: 15 residues. The CDR3 spells CSARIPGPASYEQYF. CDR3 coding DNA: TGCAGTGCTAGAATACCGGGACCAGCATCCTACGAGCAGTACTTC.

There are many counts of this clonotype. One end of the junction fails to match germline, which may point to a read error. V is TRBV7-9 and J is TRBJ2-2; D not resolved. CDR3 size: 13 residues. Germline values: CDR1 SEHNR, CDR2 FQNEAQ (reference sequence). The CDR3 reads CVSSSVSTGELFF. The CDR3 bases are TGTGTCAGCAGCTCTGTATCCACCGGGGAGCTGTTTTTT.

The sample holds many counts of this clonotype. The V gene is TRBV20-1, the J gene TRBJ2-3, with unresolved D. The ends were cut back, 6 bases at V and 2 bases at J, with 15 bases in the middle. The CDR3 spans 14 residues. In germline, CDR1 is DFQATT, CDR2 SNEGSKA (reference sequence). DNA of the CDR3: TGCAGTGCCTCCCGGCTCCAGTCCACAGATACGCAGTATTTT. This gives the protein CSASRLQSTDTQYF.

This chain connects TRBV5-1 to TRBJ1-2; TRBD1 matches 10 bases. Losses at the gene ends were 4 bases for V and 12 bases for J; bases not matched to a gene: 6. The V gene's germline CDR1 is SGHRS and CDR2 YFSETQ. This CDR3 region has 12 residues. CDR3 loop: CASSGTGDGHTF. The DNA for the CDR3 is TGCGCCAGCAGCGGGACAGGGGACGGCCACACCTTC.

On this clonotype itself: Because it lacks the conserved phenylalanine or tryptophan at the end, this CDR3 is likely a read error. This chain joins TRBV29-1 and TRBJ1-1; D remains unclear. In germline, CDR1 is SQVTM, CDR2 ANQGSEA. This CDR3 is 14 amino acids long. The DNA for the CDR3 is TGCAGCGTAGAAAGGACGTACCGACCCACTGGAGCTTTCATT. It is translated as CSVERTYRPTGAFI.